These 4 T cell receptor beta chains came from one sample sequenced in a study of T cell responses to AZD1222 COVID-19 vaccine. Sequencing was performed with immunoSEQ multiplex PCR; in TCRdb, only in-frame clones are kept and a portion is missing. The data hold about 130,000 clones, with around 90% observed a single time. Sequences were derived from peripheral blood, sampled on day 0 of AZD1222 vaccination. All receptors come from an adult in good health.

V and J are TRBV5-4 and TRBJ1-5, with a tentative D call TRBD1 (5 bases). V was clipped by 4 bases and J by 8 bases, with 10 bases between them. Germline V CDR1 and CDR2: SGHNT, YYREEE (reference sequence). This CDR3 is 12 amino acids long. In DNA form, the CDR3 reads TGTGCCAGCAGCCGGGACTCAGAGCCCCAGCATTTT. It encodes CASSRDSEPQHF.

The chain carries TRBV2 and TRBJ1-2; unclear D gene. The CDR3 length is 16 residues. Looked up from germline, CDR1 is SNHLY and CDR2 is FYNNEI. V shed 7 bases and J shed 2 bases, with 20 bases lying between them. DNA for the CDR3: TGTGCCAGCACCTCTGGTGGTTCCATTCAAAACTATGGCTACACCTTC. As protein: CASTSGGSIQNYGYTF.

The J gene is TRBJ2-3, the V gene TRBV9, with D maybe TRBD2 (6 bases). Germline V gene lookup returns CDR1 SGDLS and CDR2 YYNGEE. This CDR3 has 16 residues. Trimming pared 0 bases from V and 3 bases from J, leaving 14 bases between. The CDR3: CASSVGWRARTDTQYF. CDR3 DNA: TGTGCCAGCAGCGTAGGGTGGAGGGCCCGAACAGATACGCAGTATTTT.

This clone was detected once. The V gene is TRBV6-5, the J gene TRBJ1-3; unclear D gene. With 3 bases removed from V and 2 bases from J, the gap between germline ends came to 5 bases. There are 13 residues in the CDR3. Germline V gene data show CDR1 as MNHEY and CDR2 as SVGAGI. CDR3 nucleotides: TGTGCCAGCAGTTATGAAACTGGAAACACCATATATTTT. It specifies CASSYETGNTIYF.